This passage covers 10 T cell receptor beta chains from one sample sequenced in a study of identical twins. TCRdb reprocessed the 5' RACE reads with MiXCR, giving one entry per CDR3 protein. Of around 1.7 million distinct CDR3 sequences in the sample, roughly a third were seen once. Input material: cord blood. These receptors were taken from a newborn girl in good health.

V usage is TRBV6-5 and J usage is TRBJ2-3; 9 nucleotides match TRBD2. The CDR3 is 17 residues long. Germline V gene sequence: CDR1 MNHEY, CDR2 SVGAGI. V was clipped by 2 bases and J by 2 bases; unmatched bases: 8. The CDR3 spells CASSYTWTSEHTDTQYF. As DNA, the CDR3 is TGTGCCAGCAGTTACACCTGGACTAGCGAACACACAGATACGCAGTATTTT.

In this sample, this clonotype turned up many times. The gene calls are TRBV12-3 or TRBV12-4 and TRBJ2-7; the D gene is possibly TRBD1 (6 bases). CDR3 length: 14 amino acids. V was clipped by 4 bases and J by 3 bases, with 13 bases between them. The CDR3 DNA sequence: TGTGCCAGCAGTTCCGGGACAAGGCACTACGAGCAGTACTTC. It encodes CASSSGTRHYEQYF.

The chain recombines TRBV5-4 with TRBJ2-1; perhaps TRBD1 as D (6 bases). Trimming pared 4 bases from V and 1 base from J, leaving 12 bases between. The germline V gene has CDR1 SGHNT and CDR2 YYREEE (reference sequence). CDR3 length: 15 residues. The DNA for the CDR3 is TGTGCCAGCAGCGCACGCAGGGGATCCTACAATGAGCAGTTCTTC. This sequence encodes CASSARRGSYNEQFF.

The J gene is TRBJ2-2, the V gene TRBV28; D is tentatively TRBD1 or TRBD2 (5 bases each). CDR1 and CDR2 from the germline V gene are MDHEN and SYDVKM. V was clipped by 6 bases and J by 4 bases, with 6 bases between them. The length of the CDR3 is 12 residues. CDR3 DNA: TGTGCCAGCAGGGGGGTCACCGGGGAGCTGTTTTTT. This gives the protein CASRGVTGELFF. The full variable domain, completed using reference TRBV28 and TRBJ2-2, is DVKVTQSSRYLVKRTGEKVFLECVQDMDHENMFWYRQDPGLGLRLIYFSYDVKMKEKGDIPEGYSVSREKKERFSLILESASTNQTSMYLCASRGVTGELFFGEGSRLTVL.

This clonotype has ten or more counts. The gene calls are TRBV2 and TRBJ2-7; 13 positions match TRBD2. The CDR3 is made up of 15 amino acids. Germline CDR1 and CDR2: SNHLY and FYNNEI. With 6 bases clipped from V and 5 bases from J, the junction kept 7 bases outside the gene matches. CDR3 bases: TGTGCCAGCAGACTGGGGACTAGCGGGATCCACGAGCAGTACTTC. It encodes CASRLGTSGIHEQYF. The full variable domain, rest sourced from reference TRBV2 and TRBJ2-7, is EPEVTQTPSHQVTQMGQEVILRCVPISNHLYFYWYRQILGQKVEFLVSFYNNEISEKSEIFDDQFSVERPDGSNFTLKIRSTKLEDSAMYFCASRLGTSGIHEQYFGPGTRLTVT.

There are many counts of this clonotype. The chain employs TRBV27 and TRBJ1-6; D remains ambiguous. Between the trimmed V and J ends, which lost 3 bases and 7 bases, there was a span of 13 bases. CDR3 length equals 15 residues. Germline-derived CDR1 and CDR2 are MNHEY and SMNVEV (reference sequence). As DNA, the CDR3 is TGTGCCAGCAGTTTCGGAAGGATACCCAATTCACCCCTCCACTTT. This translates into CASSFGRIPNSPLHF.

The chain links TRBV20-1 to TRBJ2-4; D remains unclear. CDR3 length: 13 amino acids. Per germline, CDR1 DFQATT and CDR2 SNEGSKA (reference sequence). The CDR3 spells CSLVFSVPSIQYF. CDR3 nucleotides: TGCAGCTTAGTTTTTTCGGTGCCAAGCATTCAGTACTTC.

This clonotype was detected only a few times. The V call is TRBV3-1, the J call TRBJ2-2; the match to TRBD2 covers 7 bases. The germline V gene has CDR1 LGHDT and CDR2 YNNKEL (reference sequence). V lost 4 bases and J lost 6; bases outside the gene matches: 8. The CDR3 runs to 15 residues. CDR3 nucleotides: TGTGCCAGCAGCCTCTGGACTAGTCTAGCCGGGGAGCTGTTTTTT. The encoded protein is CASSLWTSLAGELFF.

This chain joins TRBV6-5 and TRBJ1-2; tentatively, D is TRBD1 (6 bases). The CDR3 runs to 15 residues. Trimming pared 8 bases from V and 4 bases from J, leaving 20 bases between. Germline CDR1 is MNHEY and CDR2 is SVGAGI. The CDR3 sequence: CASLTRAGESYGYTF. CDR3 nucleotides: TGTGCCAGCCTAACTCGGGCAGGGGAATCCTATGGCTACACCTTC.

This clonotype was counted a few times. The chain links TRBV20-1 to TRBJ2-7; D may be TRBD2 (6 bases). Deletions cut 6 bases from V and 3 bases from J, with 15 bases between. The germline CDR1 and CDR2 sequences are DFQATT and SNEGSKA (reference sequence). CDR3 size: 13 residues. The CDR3 DNA is TGCAGTGCGCCCGGGACTTCCAACTACGAGCAGTACTTC. Protein: CSAPGTSNYEQYF.